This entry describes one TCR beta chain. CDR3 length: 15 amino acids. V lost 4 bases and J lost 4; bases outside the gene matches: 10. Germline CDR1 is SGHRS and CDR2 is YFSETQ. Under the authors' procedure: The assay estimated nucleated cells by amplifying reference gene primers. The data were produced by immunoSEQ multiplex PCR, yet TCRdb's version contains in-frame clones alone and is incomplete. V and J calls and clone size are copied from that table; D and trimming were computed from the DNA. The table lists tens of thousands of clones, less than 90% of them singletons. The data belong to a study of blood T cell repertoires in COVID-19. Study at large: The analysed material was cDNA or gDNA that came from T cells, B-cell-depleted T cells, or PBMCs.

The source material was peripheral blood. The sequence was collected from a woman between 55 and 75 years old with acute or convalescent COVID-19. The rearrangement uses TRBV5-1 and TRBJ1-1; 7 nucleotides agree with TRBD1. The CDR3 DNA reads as TGCGCCAGCAGCCCTAGACAGGGACAAGGCACTGAAGCTTTCTTT. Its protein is CASSPRQGQGTEAFF.